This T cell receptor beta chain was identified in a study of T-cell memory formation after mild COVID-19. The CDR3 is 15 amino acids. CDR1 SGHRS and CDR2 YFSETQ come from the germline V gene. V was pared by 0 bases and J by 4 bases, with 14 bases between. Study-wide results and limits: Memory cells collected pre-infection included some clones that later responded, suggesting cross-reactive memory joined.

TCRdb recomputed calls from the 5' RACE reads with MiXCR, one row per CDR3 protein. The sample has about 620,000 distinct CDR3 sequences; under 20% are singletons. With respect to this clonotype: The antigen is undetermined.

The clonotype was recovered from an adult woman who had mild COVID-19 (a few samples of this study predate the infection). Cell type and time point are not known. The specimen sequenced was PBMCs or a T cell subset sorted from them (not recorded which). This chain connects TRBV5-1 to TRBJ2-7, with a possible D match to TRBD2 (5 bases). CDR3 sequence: CASSLVTSEDYEQYF. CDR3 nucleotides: TGCGCCAGCAGCTTGGTGACTTCGGAGGATTACGAGCAGTACTTC.